This entry describes one T cell receptor beta chain. The antigen is undetermined. The sample originates from a study of cytomegalovirus exposure and HLA in healthy donors. The CDR3 consists of 14 residues. Germline CDR1 GTSNPN, CDR2 SVGIG (reference sequence). V shed 3 bases, J shed 2 bases, and the junction held 6 bases outside the gene matches. General study results and limits: For most TCR beta V segments, an earlier analysis put the productive rate at about 87% or about 30% of the time. An analysis was carried out at a later point. It showed that HLA-associated TCR beta chains were more clonally expanded than equally common non-associated chains.

The PCR employed 60 Vbeta primers together with 13 Jbeta primers. The repertoire was sequenced with immunoSEQ multiplex PCR; TCRdb's copy has only in-frame clones and lacks some. The sample lists about 180,000 clones, around four fifths seen once, with 1.4% to 1.5% in the top ten. This rearrangement joins TRBV30 to TRBJ1-1; the match to TRBD1 covers 7 bases. The origin of this receptor is a man aged 18 to 29 in good health and CMV-seronegative. Specimen: PBMCs. DNA of the CDR3: TGTGCCTGGAGAAGAGGGGGCTTTAACACTGAAGCTTTCTTT. Translating it yields CAWRRGGFNTEAFF.